One sample yielded the 8 T cell receptor beta chains listed below, sequenced in a study of blood T cell repertoires in COVID-19. The table came from immunoSEQ multiplex PCR; TCRdb's copy has only in-frame clones and leaves some out. Among tens of thousands of clones listed, just under 75% were seen once. Sequenced sample: peripheral blood. Every receptor here comes from a woman in her seventies with COVID-19, enrolled during active disease.

The CDR3 DNA reads TGTGCCAGCAGCACTGGACAGGGAGCATCCTGGGCGAACACTGAAGCTTTCTTT. As protein: CASSTGQGASWANTEAFF. V is TRBV3-1 (or the pseudogene TRBV3-2) and J is TRBJ1-1, with 8 bases that match TRBD1. Trimming removed 5 bases from V and 1 base from J; junction bases left unmatched: 15. This CDR3 spans 18 amino acids. In germline, CDR1 is LGHDT, CDR2 YNNKEL (reference sequence).

The rearrangement joins TRBV19 to TRBJ2-3, with 12 nucleotides matching TRBD2. The CDR3 is 17 residues long. Looked up from germline, CDR1 is LNHDA and CDR2 is SQIVND (reference sequence). J gave up 6 bases and V 5 bases, and 12 bases lay outside the gene matches. The CDR3 DNA reads TGTGCCAGTAGTGTTATTACGCTAGCGGGGGGGCAGGATACGCAGTATTTT. Translating gives CASSVITLAGGQDTQYF. Complete variable domain (other parts from reference TRBV19 and TRBJ2-3): DGGITQSPKYLFRKEGQNVTLSCEQNLNHDAMYWYRQDPGQGLRLIYYSQIVNDFQKGDIAEGYSVSREKKESFPLTVTSAQKNPTAFYLCASSVITLAGGQDTQYFGPGTRLTVL.

The genes are TRBV5-5 and TRBJ2-1; 11 nucleotides match TRBD2. This CDR3 is built from 15 residues. V gave up 5 bases and J gave up 6 bases; unmatched junction bases: 7. Germline loops: CDR1 SGHKS, CDR2 YYEKEE (reference sequence). CDR3 protein: CASRSPSGRSNEQFF. The CDR3 DNA sequence: TGTGCCAGCAGAAGCCCTAGCGGGAGGAGCAATGAGCAGTTCTTC.

The chain couples TRBV5-4 to TRBJ2-1; D gene ambiguous. Germline loops: CDR1 SGHNT, CDR2 YYREEE (reference sequence). The CDR3 is 16 amino acids. V was trimmed by 0 bases and J by 2 bases, leaving 12 bases between them. CDR3 DNA sequence: TGTGCCAGCAGCTTGGCTGGCGGTTCTACCTACAATGAGCAGTTCTTC. Amino acids: CASSLAGGSTYNEQFF.

The chain uses TRBV2 and TRBJ1-1, with 7 nucleotides matching TRBD1. Germline values: CDR1 SNHLY, CDR2 FYNNEI. Trimming removed 7 bases from V and 1 base from J; junction bases left unmatched: 9. The CDR3 covers 15 residues. For the CDR3, the DNA is TGTGCCAGCATGTGGGCAGGGGGGACGAACACTGAAGCTTTCTTT. Encoded protein: CASMWAGGTNTEAFF.

This sequence joins TRBV18 and TRBJ2-2; D remains ambiguous. Looked up from germline, CDR1 is KGHSH and CDR2 is LQKENI. The CDR3 totals 14 residues. Trimming removed 0 bases from V and 6 bases from J, with 8 bases in between. The DNA of the CDR3 is TGTGCCAGCTCACCACCTACCCGGTCCGGGGAGCTGTTTTTT. It is translated as CASSPPTRSGELFF.

The chain joins TRBV7-9 to TRBJ2-7, with D possibly being TRBD2 (5 bases). The V and J ends lost 1 base and 12 bases respectively, with 16 bases between them. CDR1 is SEHNR and CDR2 is FQNEAQ in the germline V gene (reference sequence). This CDR3 region has 13 residues. This CDR3 is CASSLGLSTSLYF. CDR3 DNA: TGTGCCAGCAGCTTAGGACTAAGTACGAGCTTGTACTTC.

The CDR3: CASSLQLGVYGYTF. CDR3 nucleotides: TGTGCCAGCAGTCTACAGTTAGGTGTCTATGGCTACACCTTC. The rearrangement links TRBV2 to TRBJ1-2, with D hard to call. V lost 5 bases and J 4 bases, leaving 14 bases between the germline ends. From germline, CDR1 is SNHLY and CDR2 FYNNEI. The CDR3 extends over 14 amino acids.